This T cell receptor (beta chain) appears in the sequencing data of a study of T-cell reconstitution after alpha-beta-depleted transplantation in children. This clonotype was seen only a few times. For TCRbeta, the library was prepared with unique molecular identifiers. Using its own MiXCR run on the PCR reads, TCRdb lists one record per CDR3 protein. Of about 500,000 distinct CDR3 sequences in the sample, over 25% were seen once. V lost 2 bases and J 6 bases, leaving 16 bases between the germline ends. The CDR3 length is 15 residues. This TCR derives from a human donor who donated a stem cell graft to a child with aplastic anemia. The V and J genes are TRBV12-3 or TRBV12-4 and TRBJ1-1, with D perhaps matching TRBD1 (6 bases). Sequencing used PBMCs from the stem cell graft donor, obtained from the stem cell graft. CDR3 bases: TGTGCCAGCAGTTTAATTGCGCAGGGGAGCGCTGAAGCTTTCTTT. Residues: CASSLIAQGSAEAFF.